Listed below are T cell receptor beta chains from one sample, sequenced in a study of T cell repertoires in cytomegalovirus infection. TCRdb ran MiXCR on the reads and lists one entry per CDR3 protein. In the table there are more than 150,000 distinct CDR3 sequences, around 20% of which are singletons. The sample consisted of PBMCs. The receptor set was obtained from a human donor in good health (CMV status not recorded). Some clones in this sample may be carry-over from other donors' samples. The CDR3 runs from the conserved cysteine through the conserved F or W. The order of the fields is D gene, V gene, clone size, J gene, CDR3 protein, CDR3 DNA. The D gene is left open where the match is weak. Size is omitted from some rows. Given values are once, few, many or a class for expanded clones.

-,TRBV6-2/TRBV6-3,-,TRBJ1-1,CASSRLMNTEAFF,TGTGCCAGCAGTCGATTAATGAACACTGAAGCTTTCTTT
TRBD1,TRBV15,few,TRBJ2-4,CATSRGDSSKNIQYF,TGTGCCACCAGCAGAGGGGACAGTTCCAAAAACATTCAGTACTTC
-,TRBV20-1,few,TRBJ1-5,CSARDRQGPPTPQHF,TGCAGTGCTAGAGATAGGCAGGGCCCCCCTACACCCCAGCATTTT
-,TRBV20-1,-,TRBJ2-3,CSALAPGAVSTDTQYF,TGCAGTGCCCTAGCCCCGGGGGCGGTAAGCACAGATACGCAGTATTTT
TRBD1,TRBV29-1,few,TRBJ2-1,CSVARTGGEQFF,TGCAGCGTCGCCCGGACAGGGGGTGAGCAGTTCTTC
-,TRBV7-6,many,TRBJ2-5,CASSPSHAPETQYF,TGTGCCAGCAGCCCCTCTCATGCCCCCGAGACCCAGTACTTC
TRBD1,TRBV28,-,TRBJ2-7,CASSPPGQGAYEQYF,TGTGCCAGCAGTCCGCCGGGACAGGGGGCCTACGAGCAGTACTTC
TRBD1,TRBV5-6,-,TRBJ2-1,CASSITRTGLQNEQFF,TGTGCCAGCAGCATAACCAGGACAGGGCTACAGAATGAGCAGTTCTTC
-,TRBV5-1,-,TRBJ1-1,CASSWQTNTEAFF,TGCGCCAGCAGCTGGCAGACGAACACTGAAGCTTTCTTT
-,TRBV20-1,many,TRBJ2-7,CSARDRAYEQYF,TGCAGTGCTAGAGATAGGGCCTACGAGCAGTACTTC
-,TRBV20-1,-,TRBJ1-5,CSAREGGAVQPQHF,TGCAGTGCTAGAGAAGGGGGGGCCGTTCAGCCCCAGCATTTT
-,TRBV12-5,-,TRBJ1-4,CASGLVPQHGTDTTNEKLFF,TGTGCTAGTGGTTTGGTACCCCAGCATGGCACTGATACAACTAATGAAAAACTGTTTTTT
TRBD2,TRBV19,-,TRBJ2-1,CASIGLAGNNEQFF,TGTGCCAGTATCGGGCTAGCGGGAAACAATGAGCAGTTCTTC
-,TRBV10-3,-,TRBJ2-7,CTIRQEIPDELYF,TGTACCATCAGACAGGAGATACCCGACGAGCTGTACTTC
-,TRBV29-1,few,TRBJ2-7,CSVEGPGGAYEQYF,TGCAGCGTTGAAGGGCCCGGCGGGGCCTACGAGCAGTACTTC
TRBD2,TRBV6-2/TRBV6-3,many,TRBJ2-1,CASSFLSGRGDNEQFF,TGTGCCAGCAGTTTCCTTAGCGGGAGGGGCGACAATGAGCAGTTCTTC
TRBD1,TRBV6-4,few,TRBJ2-2,CASSPGTGAGELFF,TGTGCCAGCAGCCCCGGGACAGGGGCCGGGGAGCTGTTTTTT
-,TRBV19,-,TRBJ2-2,CASSIQGIGELFF,TGTGCCAGTAGTATTCAGGGCATCGGGGAGCTGTTTTTT
-,TRBV15,few,TRBJ1-4,CATRDSGTPFGEKLFF,TGTGCCACCAGGGACTCCGGGACCCCCTTTGGGGAAAAACTGTTTTTT
-,TRBV10-3,-,TRBJ2-1,CAINPDGPYRFPSSYNEQFF,TGTGCCATCAACCCCGACGGCCCCTATCGCTTCCCAAGTTCCTACAATGAGCAGTTCTTC
-,TRBV29-1,-,TRBJ2-5,CSVGQGRETQYF,TGCAGCGTTGGTCAGGGGCGAGAGACCCAGTACTTC
TRBD2,TRBV7-8,many,TRBJ2-7,CASSFTSGGNYEQYF,TGTGCCAGCAGCTTTACTAGCGGGGGCAACTACGAGCAGTACTTC
TRBD2,TRBV20-1,-,TRBJ2-7,CCARLAGAYEQYF,TGCTGTGCTCGACTAGCGGGCGCCTACGAGCAGTACTTC
TRBD1,TRBV12-3/TRBV12-4,-,TRBJ1-4,CASSSGTGLANEKLFF,TGTGCCAGCAGTTCCGGGACAGGGCTAGCTAATGAAAAACTGTTTTTT
-,TRBV9,once,TRBJ1-2,CASSSREGYTF,TGTGCCAGCAGTTCGAGGGAAGGCTACACCTTC
TRBD1,TRBV28,-,TRBJ1-2,CASSLTGPYGYTF,TGTGCCAGCAGCCTGACAGGGCCCTATGGCTACACCTTC
TRBD2,TRBV28,many,TRBJ2-2,CASSYLAGNTGELFF,TGTGCCAGCAGTTATCTAGCGGGAAACACCGGGGAGCTGTTTTTT
TRBD2,TRBV20-1,-,TRBJ2-7,CSARGTAGVHEQYF,TGCAGTGCTAGAGGGACGGCGGGAGTACACGAGCAGTACTTC
-,TRBV7-2,-,TRBJ1-2,CASQGDAGLNGYTF,TGTGCCAGCCAAGGGGATGCAGGCCTAAATGGCTACACCTTC
TRBD2,TRBV20-1,-,TRBJ2-2,CSANDRLAGGAGELFF,TGCAGTGCTAACGATAGACTAGCGGGAGGGGCCGGGGAGCTGTTTTTT
-,TRBV28,-,TRBJ2-6,CASSSRPGGGANVLTF,TGTGCCAGCAGTTCACGACCCGGAGGTGGGGCCAACGTCCTGACTTTC
TRBD1,TRBV7-9,-,TRBJ2-5,CASSSGQLQETQYF,TGTGCCAGCAGCTCGGGACAGCTCCAAGAGACCCAGTACTTC
-,TRBV2,-,TRBJ2-5,CATNGRNRGKETQYF,TGTGCCACCAACGGGAGAAATCGGGGGAAAGAGACCCAGTACTTC
-,TRBV12-3/TRBV12-4,-,TRBJ1-1,CASSFPTMNTEAFF,TGTGCCAGCAGTTTCCCCACCATGAACACTGAAGCTTTCTTT
-,TRBV29-1,-,TRBJ1-1,CSVTPGFNTEAFF,TGCAGCGTAACCCCAGGGTTCAACACTGAAGCTTTCTTT
TRBD1,TRBV5-4,few,TRBJ2-7,CASSLEGGNEQYF,TGTGCCAGCAGCTTGGAAGGGGGCAACGAGCAGTACTTC
-,TRBV7-2,many,TRBJ1-2,CASSDRSGYTF,TGTGCCAGCAGCGACCGATCCGGCTACACCTTC
TRBD2,TRBV7-6,many,TRBJ2-3,CASSPGGGRAADTQYF,TGTGCCAGCAGCCCTGGGGGCGGGAGGGCCGCAGATACGCAGTATTTT
TRBD1,TRBV6-1,-,TRBJ2-7,CASTASGQGRHEQYF,TGTGCCAGCACGGCGTCGGGACAGGGGAGGCACGAGCAGTACTTC
-,TRBV6-6,many,TRBJ1-2,CASTGPSTSGGYTF,TGTGCCAGCACCGGGCCGTCGACGAGTGGCGGCTACACCTTC
-,TRBV19,few,TRBJ1-1,CASSKTTNTEAFF,TGTGCCAGTAGTAAAACAACGAACACTGAAGCTTTCTTT
-,TRBV7-2,-,TRBJ1-4,CASSAGGNRREKLFF,TGTGCCAGCAGCGCGGGGGGCAACAGGAGGGAAAAACTGTTTTTT
-,TRBV7-8,many,TRBJ2-5,CASSWRSTVGETQYF,TGTGCCAGCAGCTGGAGATCGACAGTGGGGGAGACCCAGTACTTC
-,TRBV7-2,few,TRBJ2-1,CASSKNSGYSSYNEQFF,TGTGCCAGCAGCAAAAATTCCGGTTACAGCTCCTACAATGAGCAGTTCTTC
-,TRBV20-1,few,TRBJ2-5,CSARDQGQETQYF,TGCAGTGCTAGAGATCAGGGCCAAGAGACCCAGTACTTC
-,TRBV7-4,-,TRBJ2-5,CASSRLAGGRVAETQYF,TGTGCCAGCAGCCGACTCGCCGGCGGGCGGGTGGCAGAGACCCAGTACTTC
TRBD2,TRBV12-3/TRBV12-4,few,TRBJ2-7,CASSGLAGIEQYF,TGTGCCAGCTCCGGACTAGCGGGGATCGAGCAGTACTTC
TRBD1,TRBV28,few,TRBJ2-5,CASRTDRVEETQYF,TGTGCCAGCAGAACGGACAGGGTCGAAGAGACCCAGTACTTC
-,TRBV5-1,many,TRBJ2-5,CASSLRGFGETQYF,TGCGCCAGCAGCTTGAGGGGCTTCGGGGAGACCCAGTACTTC
TRBD2,TRBV7-2,many,TRBJ2-1,CASSLGLAGHNEQFF,TGTGCCAGCAGCTTGGGACTAGCGGGCCACAATGAGCAGTTCTTC
-,TRBV29-1,once,TRBJ2-2,CSVRRIETGELFF,TGCAGCGTGAGGAGGATCGAAACCGGGGAGCTGTTTTTT
-,TRBV12-3/TRBV12-4,many,TRBJ2-2,CASSFWQSNTGELFF,TGTGCCAGCAGTTTTTGGCAATCGAACACCGGGGAGCTGTTTTTT
TRBD1,TRBV7-2,many,TRBJ1-2,CASSLDGPQGVPYGYTF,TGTGCCAGCAGCTTAGACGGTCCCCAGGGGGTACCTTATGGCTACACCTTC
TRBD2,TRBV7-9,few,TRBJ2-5,CASSLVTYTSDRSQETQYF,TGTGCCAGCAGCTTAGTGACGTACACTAGCGACCGATCACAAGAGACCCAGTACTTC
TRBD1,TRBV5-1,-,TRBJ2-6,CASSLGRTGEFSRSGANVLTF,TGCGCCAGCAGCTTGGGCCGAACAGGGGAGTTTTCGAGATCTGGGGCCAACGTCCTGACTTTC
-,TRBV6-5,many,TRBJ2-1,CASSVDSYNEQFF,TGTGCCAGCAGTGTGGACAGTTACAATGAGCAGTTCTTC
-,TRBV6-5,-,TRBJ1-6,CASSYSIGSSYNSPLHF,TGTGCCAGCAGTTACTCGATAGGGAGCTCCTATAATTCACCCCTCCACTTT
-,TRBV28,few,TRBJ2-7,CASSFEGTTYEQYF,TGTGCCAGCAGTTTTGAGGGGACCACCTACGAGCAGTACTTC
TRBD2,TRBV27,-,TRBJ2-5,CASSLSGTSGRETQYF,TGTGCCAGCAGTTTATCTGGGACTAGCGGGAGAGAGACCCAGTACTTC
TRBD1,TRBV7-9,-,TRBJ1-1,CASSSGQGGGGTEAFF,TGTGCCAGCAGCTCGGGACAGGGGGGAGGGGGCACTGAAGCTTTCTTT